These 14 T cell receptor beta chains were all obtained from the same sample, sequenced in a study of radiotherapy plus CTLA-4 blockade in lung cancer. Measured with immunoSEQ multiplex PCR; TCRdb has only the in-frame clones, and not every one. This table has some 38,000 clones, about 70% appearing once. The sequencing used peripheral blood, collected from a patient treated with radiotherapy plus ipilimumab. These receptors were taken from a human donor with non-small cell lung cancer who had stable disease on radiotherapy plus ipilimumab.

This clone was detected only a few times. CDR3 in amino acids: CASSPGVGYTF. The CDR3 DNA sequence: TGTGCCAGCTCACCAGGGGTTGGCTACACCTTC. The chain employs TRBV18 and TRBJ1-2; D is unresolved. Germline CDR1 and CDR2: KGHSH and LQKENI. The CDR3 is 11 residues long. V was trimmed by 2 bases and J by 7 bases, leaving 5 bases between them.

The chain couples TRBV15 to TRBJ1-1, with 7 nucleotides matching TRBD1. The CDR3 has 14 amino acids. The V gene end was trimmed by 4 bases and the J gene end by 2 bases; junction bases not matched to a gene: 4. CDR1 LNHNV and CDR2 YYDKDF come from the germline V gene (reference sequence). CDR3 amino acids: CATSINRGNTEAFF. Here the CDR3 DNA reads TGTGCCACCAGCATCAACAGGGGAAACACTGAAGCTTTCTTT.

The chain couples TRBV5-6 to TRBJ2-7; the match to TRBD2 covers 13 bases. The germline V gene encodes CDR1 SGHDT and CDR2 YYEEEE. CDR3 length: 16 residues. The J segment lost 3 bases and the V segment lost 4 bases, leaving 7 bases of the junction unmatched. The CDR3 protein is CASSRGLAGRSYEQYF. The DNA of the CDR3 is TGTGCCAGCAGCCGGGGACTAGCGGGGCGGAGCTACGAGCAGTACTTC.

This chain links TRBV7-2 with TRBJ1-2, with D unclear. V lost 0 bases and J 4 bases, leaving 9 bases between the germline ends. The CDR3 runs to 14 residues. Germline V gives CDR1 SGHTA, CDR2 FQGNSA. CDR3 sequence: CASSLAGQIYGYTF. The CDR3 DNA reads TGTGCCAGCAGCTTAGCCGGTCAAATCTATGGCTACACCTTC.

This sequence joins TRBV6-5 and TRBJ2-2; no clear D gene. From germline, CDR1 is MNHEY and CDR2 SVGAGI. Deletions cut 9 bases from V and 0 bases from J, with 14 bases between. The CDR3 loop spans 15 amino acids. In DNA form, the CDR3 reads TGTGCCAGTCGTCTCTCGTTTCCGAACACCGGGGAGCTGTTTTTT. It is translated as CASRLSFPNTGELFF.

This clone turned up a few times. V is TRBV9 and J is TRBJ2-3; 12 bases agree with TRBD2. Germline V gene lookup returns CDR1 SGDLS and CDR2 YYNGEE. J lost 5 bases, V lost 3 bases, and 10 bases had no gene match. This CDR3 spans 17 amino acids. CDR3 protein: CASSGLPSGGELDTQYF. CDR3 bases: TGTGCCAGCAGCGGCCTACCTAGCGGGGGGGAATTAGATACGCAGTATTTT.

This chain links TRBV9 with TRBJ1-1; tentatively, D is TRBD1 (5 bases). V was cut by 0 bases and J by 1 base, with 19 bases left in between. This CDR3 is 18 amino acids long. In germline, CDR1 is SGDLS, CDR2 YYNGEE. CDR3 residues: CASSVGTPGREGNTEAFF. The CDR3 coding sequence is TGTGCCAGCAGCGTAGGGACTCCGGGACGTGAGGGGAACACTGAAGCTTTCTTT.

This clone was detected only a few times. The chain couples TRBV4-1 to TRBJ1-2, with TRBD1 as a possible D gene (5 bases). The CDR3 totals 13 residues. Germline V gene data show CDR1 as MGHRA and CDR2 as YSYEKL. V was clipped by 1 base and J by 4 bases, with 7 bases between them. The CDR3 nucleotides are TGCGCCAGCAGCCAAGGGGACGGCTATGGCTACACCTTC. As protein: CASSQGDGYGYTF.

The CDR3 is CASSPETQYF. CDR3 in DNA: TGTGCCAGCAGCCCAGAGACCCAGTACTTC. The gene calls are TRBV7-8 and TRBJ2-5; D uncertain. The CDR3 is 10 amino acids. V lost 5 bases and J 4 bases, leaving 2 bases between the germline ends. CDR1 is SGHVS and CDR2 is FQNEAQ in the germline V gene.

Note on this clone: Other DNA sequences of this sample code for an identical CDR3. The chain couples TRBV29-1 to TRBJ1-2, with 7 bases aligning to TRBD1. Germline V CDR1 and CDR2: SQVTM, ANQGSEA. The CDR3 sequence is 13 residues long. J was trimmed by 8 bases and V by 2 bases; bases with no gene match: 8. CDR3 coding DNA: TGCAGCGTTGAATTAGGGGGCGGGGGGGGCTACACCTTC. Translation: CSVELGGGGGYTF.

This chain connects TRBV18 to TRBJ1-3; the D is unclear. V was cut by 3 bases and J by 0 bases, with 12 bases left in between. CDR3 length equals 16 residues. Germline V gene lookup returns CDR1 KGHSH and CDR2 LQKENI. In nucleotides, the CDR3 is TGTGCCAGCTCACCTCTGGACCAGACCTCTGGAAACACCATATATTTT. Residues: CASSPLDQTSGNTIYF.

The sample holds a few counts of this clone. The rearrangement uses TRBV9 and TRBJ2-5; no firm D call. The germline gives CDR1 SGDLS, CDR2 YYNGEE. The CDR3 totals 12 residues. Trimming shortened V by 0 bases and J by 5 bases, and 5 bases separated the two germline ends. CDR3 bases: TGTGCCAGCAGCGTAGTCGGTGAGACCCAGTACTTC. Translated, it gives CASSVVGETQYF.

This chain's CDR3 is CASSLTGGHGEQFF. The CDR3 coding sequence is TGTGCCAGCAGTTTGACAGGGGGCCACGGTGAGCAGTTCTTC. The chain has TRBV6-5 and TRBJ2-1; 10 bases are shared with TRBD1. CDR3 length: 14 amino acids. With V trimmed by 4 bases and J by 9 bases, 6 bases remained unmatched. Germline V gene lookup returns CDR1 MNHEY and CDR2 SVGAGI.

This rearrangement joins TRBV5-4 to TRBJ2-2, with 7 nucleotides matching TRBD2. The CDR3 contains 15 residues. In germline, CDR1 is SGHNT, CDR2 YYREEE (reference sequence). With 4 bases clipped from V and 4 bases from J, the junction kept 7 bases outside the gene matches. In DNA form, the CDR3 reads TGTGCCAGCAGCGCCCGGACTAGTGGCACCGGGGAGCTGTTTTTT. Protein product: CASSARTSGTGELFF. The whole variable domain, remainder taken from reference TRBV5-4 and TRBJ2-2, is ETGVTQSPTHLIKTRGQQVTLRCSSQSGHNTVSWYQQALGQGPQFIFQYYREEENGRGNFPPRFSGLQFPNYSSELNVNALELDDSALYLCASSARTSGTGELFFGEGSRLTVL.